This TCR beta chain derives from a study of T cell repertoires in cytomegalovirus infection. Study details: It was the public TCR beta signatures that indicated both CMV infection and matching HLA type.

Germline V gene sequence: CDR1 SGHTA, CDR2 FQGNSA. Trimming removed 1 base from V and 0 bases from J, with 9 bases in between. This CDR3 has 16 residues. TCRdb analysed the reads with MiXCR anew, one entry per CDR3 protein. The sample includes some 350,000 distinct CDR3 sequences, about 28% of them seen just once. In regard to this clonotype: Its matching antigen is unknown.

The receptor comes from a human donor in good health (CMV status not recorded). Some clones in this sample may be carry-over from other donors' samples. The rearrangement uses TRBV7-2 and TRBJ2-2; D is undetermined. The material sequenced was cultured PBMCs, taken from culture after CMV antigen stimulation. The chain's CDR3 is CASSLGPVTNTGELFF. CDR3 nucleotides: TGTGCCAGCAGCTTAGGTCCGGTTACGAACACCGGGGAGCTGTTTTTT.